The present T cell receptor beta chain was sequenced within a study of technical replicates of blood from a few donors. Sequenced by immunoSEQ multiplex PCR; TCRdb stores in-frame clones only, minus some. The table has roughly 74,000 clones, 75% to 95% seen once. V trimming: 0 bases; J trimming: 0 bases; junction bases outside the gene matches: 2. The CDR3 loop spans 16 amino acids. CDR1 is KGHSH and CDR2 is LQKENI in the germline V gene. The sequenced sample consisted of T cells isolated from PBMCs. The clonotype comes from a human donor in good health. The chain employs TRBV18 and TRBJ2-1, with 7 positions matching TRBD2. The DNA of the CDR3 is TGTGCCAGCTCACCACCGGGAGGGAGCTCCTACAATGAGCAGTTCTTC. Protein: CASSPPGGSSYNEQFF.